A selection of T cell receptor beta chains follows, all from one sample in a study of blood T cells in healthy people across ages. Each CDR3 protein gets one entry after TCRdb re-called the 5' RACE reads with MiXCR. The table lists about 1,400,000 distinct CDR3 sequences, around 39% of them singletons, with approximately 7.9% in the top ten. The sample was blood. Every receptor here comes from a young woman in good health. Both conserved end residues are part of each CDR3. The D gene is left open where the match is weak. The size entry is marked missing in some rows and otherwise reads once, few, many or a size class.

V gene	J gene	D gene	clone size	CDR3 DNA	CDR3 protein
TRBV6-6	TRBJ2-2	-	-	TGTGCCAGCAGCTCACAGGCGAACACCGGGGAGCTGTTTTTT	CASSSQANTGELFF
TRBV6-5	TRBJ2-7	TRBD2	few	TGTGCCAGCAGTTCAGCGGGGGCTCAAGCTCCCGAGCAGTACTTC	CASSSAGAQAPEQYF
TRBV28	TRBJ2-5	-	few	TGTGCCAGCAGTTTGTCTCGGGCAGGTAGAGTCCGGGAGACCCAGTACTTC	CASSLSRAGRVRETQYF
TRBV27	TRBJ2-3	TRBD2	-	TGTGCCATCGGGACTAGCGGAGGAGATACGCAGTATTTT	CAIGTSGGDTQYF
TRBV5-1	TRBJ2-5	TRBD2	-	TGCGCCAGCAGCTTGGAGGGACTAGCGGGGAACAATGAGCAGTACTTC	CASSLEGLAGNNEQYF
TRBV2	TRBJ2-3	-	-	TGTGCCAGCAGTGAATTGATGGGGGGAAGCACAGATACGCAGTATTTT	CASSELMGGSTDTQYF
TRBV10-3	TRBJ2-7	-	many	TGTGCCATCAGTGACGCGACGGTCTTCGGCGAGCAGTACTTC	CAISDATVFGEQYF
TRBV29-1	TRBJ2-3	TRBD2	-	TGCAGCGTTGAACCTTTATCCCGACTAGCGGGGGGCACAGATACGCAGTATTTT	CSVEPLSRLAGGTDTQYF
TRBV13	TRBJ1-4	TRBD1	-	TGTGCCAGCAGGGACGCCGGACAGGCTAATGAAAAACTGTTTTTT	CASRDAGQANEKLFF
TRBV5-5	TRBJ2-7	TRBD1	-	TGTGCCAGCAGCGCTCCCCGGACAGGGGGAACCTACGAGCAGTACTTC	CASSAPRTGGTYEQYF
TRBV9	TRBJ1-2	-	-	TGTGCCAGCAACGGGGGGGACACTAACTATGGCTACACCTTC	CASNGGDTNYGYTF
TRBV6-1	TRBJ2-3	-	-	TGTGCCACACGCCGGAGGGGGCAAGATACGCAGTATTTT	CATRRRGQDTQYF
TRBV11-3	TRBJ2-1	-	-	TGTGCCAGCAGCTTTGCGGGGAGCTCCTACAATGAGCAGTTCTTC	CASSFAGSSYNEQFF
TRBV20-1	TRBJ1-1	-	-	TGCAGTGCTAGGTTAACCGGGACCCCTAGGCCCACTGAAGCTTTCTTT	CSARLTGTPRPTEAFF
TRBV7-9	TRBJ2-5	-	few	TGTGCCAGCAGCTTTAGGGTGGGGCCAGGACAAGAGACCCAGTACTTC	CASSFRVGPGQETQYF
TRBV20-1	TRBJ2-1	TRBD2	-	TGCAGTGCTAGGCCTTGGGGGAGCGGGAGGGCGTACAATGAGCAGTTCTTC	CSARPWGSGRAYNEQFF
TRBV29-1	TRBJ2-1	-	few	TGCAGCGCCATTCTGGCCAGATCCTACAATGAGCAGTTCTTC	CSAILARSYNEQFF
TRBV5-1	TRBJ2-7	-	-	TGCGCCAGCAGCTTGACCGCCTCGGGGCTAGCTTACGAGCAGTACTTC	CASSLTASGLAYEQYF
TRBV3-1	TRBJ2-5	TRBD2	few	TGTGCCAGCAGCCAAATCCTAGCGGATAACCAAGAGACCCAGTACTTC	CASSQILADNQETQYF
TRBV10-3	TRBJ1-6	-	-	TGTGCCGCCCGATCGGACACCATAAATTCACCCCTCCACTTT	CAARSDTINSPLHF
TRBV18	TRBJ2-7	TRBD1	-	TGTGCCAGCTCACCAGGGACAGGTGTCGGCAGCGAGCAGTACTTC	CASSPGTGVGSEQYF
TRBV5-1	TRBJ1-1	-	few	TGCGCCAGCAGCCGATTAGGACAGAACACTGAAGCTTTCTTT	CASSRLGQNTEAFF
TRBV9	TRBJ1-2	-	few	TGTGCCAGCAGCGTCGCACAGTACTATGGCTACACCTTC	CASSVAQYYGYTF
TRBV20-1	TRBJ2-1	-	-	TGCAGTGCCAAACGGATCAATGAGCAGTTCTTC	CSAKRINEQFF
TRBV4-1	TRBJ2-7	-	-	TGCGCCAGCAGCTCCCCGGACCACGGGCCTTCCTACGAGCAGTACTTC	CASSSPDHGPSYEQYF
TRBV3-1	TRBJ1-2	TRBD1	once	TGTGCCAGCAGCCAAGATATTGGGACAGGGATCTATGGCTACACCTTC	CASSQDIGTGIYGYTF
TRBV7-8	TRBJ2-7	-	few	TGTGCCAGCAGCTTAAGCAGCTTCTACGAGCAGTACTTC	CASSLSSFYEQYF
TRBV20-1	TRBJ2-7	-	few	TGCAGTGCTAGAGATCCGCCAGGGTTCAACGAGCAGTACTTC	CSARDPPGFNEQYF